This TCR beta chain was documented in a study of regulatory T cells in long-lasting Graves disease. V was cut by 7 bases and J by 1 base, with 10 bases left in between. This CDR3 spans 14 amino acids. Germline CDR1 and CDR2: MRHNA and SNTAGT. The authors built TCR beta libraries using iRepertoire HTBI primers and Arm-PCR of CDR3 regions. Original data processing: Around 59 TRBV and roughly 15 TRBJ segments were identified across samples. Using its own MiXCR run on the multiplex PCR reads, TCRdb lists one record per CDR3 protein. TCRdb assigned the V and J calls; the authors' analysis was not used. The sample shows a few hundred thousand distinct CDR3 sequences, 20% to 25% of them seen only once. Time point reported: newly diagnosed GD, antithyroid drugs for less than 3 months. Following extraction of RNA from PBMCs, that RNA was used to make the TCR library. Peripheral blood, Nine milliliters per patient, was collected in EDTA tubes.

The TCR comes from a female donor with Graves disease. The V call is TRBV6-4, the J call TRBJ2-2; D is undetermined. The sample consisted of peripheral blood mononuclear cells (PBMCs), taken at new diagnosis, from a patient treated with antithyroid drugs. The CDR3 DNA reads TGTGCCAGCAAGGCAGCCATGAACACCGGGGAGCTGTTTTTT. This sequence encodes CASKAAMNTGELFF.